The rows below give T cell receptor beta chains drawn from one sample of a study of beta chain features in type 1 diabetes. Sequencing was performed with immunoSEQ multiplex PCR; in TCRdb, only in-frame clones are kept and a portion is missing. Counted here are around 710,000 clones, around an eighth occurring once; the ten biggest clones make up over 0.1%. The sequencing sample was made of naive CD4+ T cells from blood. The receptors derive from a man between 25 and 39 years old with type 1 diabetes. CDR3s include the opening cysteine and the closing phenylalanine or tryptophan. Fields, in order: CDR3 DNA, CDR3 protein, D gene, J gene, V gene, clone size. The D gene is left open where the match is weak. The size of a clone is reported for some rows only, either as once, few or many, or as a class for expanded clones.

TGTGCCAGCAGCTTGGGACGGTACACAGATACGCAGTATTTT	CASSLGRYTDTQYF	.	TRBJ2-3	TRBV7-9	.
TGTGCCAGCAGCTTAGAGGGGCGAGAAGAGACCCAGTACTTC	CASSLEGREETQYF	.	TRBJ2-5	TRBV7-2	few
TGTGCCAGCAGCGTAGAGGAGGGGCCCAGGGCTGAAGCTTTCTTT	CASSVEEGPRAEAFF	.	TRBJ1-1	TRBV9	few
TGTGCCAGCAGTCCAACTAACAATGAGCAGTTCTTC	CASSPTNNEQFF	.	TRBJ2-1	TRBV6-5	few
TGTGCTAGTGGTTTAGAACGGATCTCTGGGGCCAACGTCCTGACTTTC	CASGLERISGANVLTF	.	TRBJ2-6	TRBV12-5	few
TGTGCCAGCAGTCAGGACCGGGGGCCCCAGCATTTT	CASSQDRGPQHF	.	TRBJ1-5	TRBV7-9	.
TGTGCCAGCAGCTCGGGACAGGGCGCCGGGGAACTGTTTTTT	CASSSGQGAGELFF	TRBD1	TRBJ1-4	TRBV9	few
TGCGCCAGCAGCTTTGGGGCCGCCGATCCACCCCTCCACTTT	CASSFGAADPPLHF	.	TRBJ1-6	TRBV5-1	few
TGTGCCAGCAGTCCCCGTTGGAGGGGAAGCAATCAGCCCCAGCATTTT	CASSPRWRGSNQPQHF	.	TRBJ1-5	TRBV28	few
TGTGCCTGGAGCGGTGAAAAACTGTTTTTT	CAWSGEKLFF	.	TRBJ1-4	TRBV30	.
TGTGCCAGCAGCTGGGGTGGTGAAAAACTGTTTTTT	CASSWGGEKLFF	.	TRBJ1-4	TRBV5-4	.
TGTGCCAGCAGCGTAGCCTCGGGGTTATCGGAGACCCAGTACTTC	CASSVASGLSETQYF	.	TRBJ2-5	TRBV9	.
TGTGCCAGCTCACCAGAGAGCGGGGGGACCTCAAAGTTCTTC	CASSPESGGTSKFF	TRBD2	TRBJ2-1	TRBV18	few
TGTGCCAGCAGTTTAGGGGCCGGACAGGCAAACTATGGCTACACCTTC	CASSLGAGQANYGYTF	TRBD1	TRBJ1-2	TRBV27	few
TGTGCCAGCAGCCCCGGGGGGGGAACATCGGCCCAGCATTTT	CASSPGGGTSAQHF	.	TRBJ1-5	TRBV7-2	few
TGTGCCAGCAGCACCCCGGAGGCGGGGGTAGAAAAACTGTTTTTT	CASSTPEAGVEKLFF	.	TRBJ1-4	TRBV7-9	few
TGTGCCAGCTCACCACGAGGGGATCAGCCCCAGCATTTT	CASSPRGDQPQHF	.	TRBJ1-5	TRBV18	.
TGTGCCAGCAGTTTAGCCGGAGAGCAGTACTTC	CASSLAGEQYF	.	TRBJ2-7	TRBV27	.
TGTGCCAGCAGCGCTGCCTCCTACGAGCAGTACTTC	CASSAASYEQYF	.	TRBJ2-7	TRBV7-9	.
TGCGCCAGCAGCTCGGCCCCCACCGGGGAGCTGTTTTTT	CASSSAPTGELFF	.	TRBJ2-2	TRBV5-1	.
TGTGCCAGTACCCCCGCCCCCGGGACAGGGCCGAGGGAGCAGTTCTTC	CASTPAPGTGPREQFF	TRBD1	TRBJ2-1	TRBV19	few
TGTGCCAGCAGCCCCCTCGCAGGAGGCACTGAAGCTTTCTTT	CASSPLAGGTEAFF	.	TRBJ1-1	TRBV6-6	.
TGTGCCAGCAGCCCCCAGGGGTTGGGATCACCCCTCCACTTT	CASSPQGLGSPLHF	.	TRBJ1-6	TRBV9	.
TGTGCCAGCAAGGGAAGGCGGGAATCAGATACGCAGTATTTT	CASKGRRESDTQYF	.	TRBJ2-3	TRBV28	many
TGTGCCAGCAGTTTGGGTAGCGGGGCCACCCAAGAGACCCAGTACTTC	CASSLGSGATQETQYF	TRBD2	TRBJ2-5	TRBV28	.
TGCGCCAGCAGCCTCAGCTCCTACAATGAGCAGTTCTTC	CASSLSSYNEQFF	.	TRBJ2-1	TRBV5-1	.
TGTGCCAGCAGCCCATTGCTGGGACAGGGCTCCTCTGGGGCCAACGTCCTGACTTTC	CASSPLLGQGSSGANVLTF	TRBD1	TRBJ2-6	TRBV4-2	.
TGTGCCAGCAGGGGGACAGGAGGCCAGCCCCAGCATTTT	CASRGTGGQPQHF	TRBD1	TRBJ1-5	TRBV28	few
TGTGCCAGCAGCTTAGCGGAGGAGACCCAGTACTTC	CASSLAEETQYF	.	TRBJ2-5	TRBV7-2	.
TGTGCCAGCAGCTTCAGCTCCGGGACTGGCCTTAGCACAGATACGCAGTATTTT	CASSFSSGTGLSTDTQYF	.	TRBJ2-3	TRBV7-9	few
TGTGCCAGCAGCTTAGTTAGCTTCTCTGGAAACACCATATATTTT	CASSLVSFSGNTIYF	.	TRBJ1-3	TRBV7-9	few
TGTGCCAGCAGCCCACGCCCCGGGCTACAAGAGACCCAGTACTTC	CASSPRPGLQETQYF	.	TRBJ2-5	TRBV11-3	.